These T cell receptor beta chains were read from a single sample in a study of shared clonotypes between healthy human individuals. Measured with immunoSEQ multiplex PCR; TCRdb has only the in-frame clones, and not every one. The table includes about 2 million clones, just under 95% detected once. Specimen: naive CD8+ T cells sorted from blood. These receptors were obtained from a man aged 18 to 29 in good health. CDR3s include the opening cysteine and the closing phenylalanine or tryptophan. D genes are given only for firm matches.

D gene	V gene	J gene	CDR3 protein	CDR3 DNA
-	TRBV28	TRBJ1-1	CASSFGGSAFF	TGTGCCAGCAGTTTTGGGGGAAGCGCTTTCTTT
-	TRBV6-1	TRBJ2-7	CASSEIGGSYEQYF	TGTGCCAGCAGTGAAATAGGGGGGTCCTACGAGCAGTACTTC
-	TRBV5-1	TRBJ1-1	CASSLGGDTEAFF	TGCGCCAGCAGTTTGGGCGGAGACACTGAAGCTTTCTTT
-	TRBV9	TRBJ1-6	CASSISGSSYNSPLHF	TGTGCCAGCAGTATCTCGGGAAGCTCCTATAATTCACCCCTCCACTTT
-	TRBV9	TRBJ2-7	CASSVEATNSYEQYF	TGTGCCAGCAGCGTAGAGGCTACCAACTCCTACGAGCAGTACTTC
-	TRBV2	TRBJ1-5	CASSPGHSSNQPQHF	TGTGCCAGCAGCCCGGGACACAGTAGCAATCAGCCCCAGCATTTT
-	TRBV6-5	TRBJ2-2	CASSYSNPTGELFF	TGTGCCAGCAGTTACTCGAACCCCACCGGGGAGCTGTTTTTT
TRBD2	TRBV9	TRBJ2-7	CASSPSPSGGTYEQYF	TGTGCCAGCAGCCCATCTCCTAGCGGAGGTACCTACGAGCAGTACTTC
TRBD2	TRBV7-6	TRBJ2-1	CASSLWTSGSLNEQFF	TGTGCCAGCAGCCTATGGACTAGCGGGAGTTTGAATGAGCAGTTCTTC
-	TRBV27	TRBJ2-7	CASRGVSSYEQYF	TGTGCCAGCAGAGGGGTGAGCTCCTACGAGCAGTACTTC
TRBD1	TRBV7-9	TRBJ2-7	CASSLYLGTGAYEQYF	TGTGCCAGCAGCTTATACCTCGGGACAGGAGCCTACGAGCAGTACTTC
-	TRBV6-6	TRBJ2-7	CASSSDGGHYEQYF	TGTGCCAGCAGTTCGGACGGGGGTCACTACGAGCAGTACTTC
-	TRBV6-1	TRBJ1-1	CASSLMGGMNTEAFF	TGTGCCAGCAGTCTCATGGGGGGAATGAACACTGAAGCTTTCTTT
-	TRBV14	TRBJ2-7	CASSQDWDSTHQYF	TGTGCCAGCAGCCAAGACTGGGACTCAACACATCAGTACTTC
-	TRBV5-1	TRBJ2-2	CASRVYTGELFF	TGCGCCAGCAGAGTTTACACCGGGGAGCTGTTTTTT
-	TRBV6-6	TRBJ2-7	CASSLRSSSYEQYF	TGTGCCAGCAGTCTTCGATCCAGCTCCTACGAGCAGTACTTC
-	TRBV11-2	TRBJ2-5	CASSSRMAGQETQYF	TGTGCCAGCAGCTCCAGAATGGCGGGGCAAGAGACCCAGTACTTC
-	TRBV4-1	TRBJ1-5	CASSQAQGTVNQPQHF	TGCGCCAGCAGCCAAGCTCAAGGGACGGTCAATCAGCCCCAGCATTTT
-	TRBV5-6	TRBJ1-3	CASSGGLGNTIYF	TGTGCCAGCAGTGGGGGATTGGGAAACACCATATATTTT
TRBD2	TRBV27	TRBJ2-7	CASSPLGVLAGGYEQYF	TGTGCCAGCAGTCCACTAGGGGTGCTAGCGGGAGGATACGAGCAGTACTTC
TRBD2	TRBV6-1	TRBJ2-7	CASSETREGRYEQYF	TGTGCCAGCAGTGAGACGCGGGAGGGCCGTTACGAGCAGTACTTC
-	TRBV2	TRBJ2-3	CASSVAGTSTDTQYF	TGTGCCAGCAGTGTGGCAGGGACTAGCACAGATACGCAGTATTTT
-	TRBV6-6	TRBJ1-1	CASSPMGGDTEAFF	TGTGCCAGCAGCCCCATGGGGGGGGACACTGAAGCTTTCTTT
-	TRBV23-1	TRBJ2-7	CASPVTAYEQYF	TGCGCCAGCCCAGTCACGGCTTACGAGCAGTACTTC
-	TRBV9	TRBJ2-3	CASSVDRWETDTQYF	TGTGCCAGCAGCGTAGACAGGTGGGAGACAGATACGCAGTATTTT
-	TRBV7-6	TRBJ2-7	CASSPTEGHYEQYF	TGTGCCAGCAGCCCCACCGAGGGCCACTACGAGCAGTACTTC
-	TRBV2	TRBJ2-5	CASSDWARETQYF	TGTGCCAGCAGTGATTGGGCGCGGGAGACCCAGTACTTC
-	TRBV4-3	TRBJ2-7	CASSQDPPGRPYEQYF	TGCGCCAGCAGCCAAGATCCGCCGGGAAGACCCTACGAGCAGTACTTC
TRBD1	TRBV4-3	TRBJ1-2	CASSQDRSLTGAGGYTF	TGCGCCAGCAGCCAAGATAGATCTCTGACAGGGGCTGGAGGCTACACCTTC
-	TRBV28	TRBJ1-1	CASSFPRINTEAFF	TGTGCCAGCAGTTTCCCCAGGATCAACACTGAAGCTTTCTTT
TRBD1	TRBV9	TRBJ1-1	CASSASGQLMNTEAFF	TGTGCCAGCAGCGCCTCGGGACAGTTAATGAACACTGAAGCTTTCTTT
-	TRBV6-1	TRBJ2-7	CASSEVIGGYEQYF	TGTGCCAGCAGTGAAGTAATAGGGGGCTACGAGCAGTACTTC
-	TRBV11-3	TRBJ1-3	CASSRSETRPIEGSGNTIYF	TGTGCCAGCAGCCGCTCCGAGACGAGACCCATTGAGGGTTCTGGAAACACCATATATTTT
-	TRBV30	TRBJ2-2	CAWSDGVNTGELFF	TGTGCCTGGAGCGACGGGGTCAACACCGGGGAGCTGTTTTTT
-	TRBV21-1	TRBJ1-2	CASSKLVPECCYTF	TGTGCCAGCAGCAAACTGGTCCCCGAATGTTGCTACACCTTC
TRBD1	TRBV7-2	TRBJ2-7	CASRELGTGIEEQYF	TGTGCCAGCAGGGAACTCGGGACAGGGATCGAAGAGCAGTACTTC
-	TRBV7-7	TRBJ2-7	CASSFRAGDSYEQYF	TGTGCTAGCAGCTTTCGGGCAGGGGACTCCTACGAGCAGTACTTC
TRBD2	TRBV4-1	TRBJ2-3	CASSGRLAGIEDTQYF	TGCGCCAGCAGCGGCCGACTAGCGGGAATCGAAGATACGCAGTATTTT
-	TRBV27	TRBJ1-2	CASSVDVANYGYTF	TGTGCCAGCAGTGTAGACGTAGCTAACTATGGCTACACCTTC
TRBD2	TRBV5-4	TRBJ2-5	CASSMRPGGETQYF	TGTGCCAGCAGCATGCGCCCGGGAGGAGAGACCCAGTACTTC
-	TRBV4-1	TRBJ1-1	CASSQVGSGSTEAFF	TGCGCCAGCAGCCAAGTCGGTTCAGGGAGCACTGAAGCTTTCTTT
-	TRBV4-1	TRBJ1-1	CASSHLNTEAFF	TGCGCCAGCAGCCACCTGAACACTGAAGCTTTCTTT
TRBD1	TRBV10-1	TRBJ2-7	CASSEAGQGSYEQYF	TGCGCCAGCAGTGAAGCGGGACAGGGGTCCTACGAGCAGTACTTC
TRBD1	TRBV4-1	TRBJ2-3	CASSQRQGSTDTQYF	TGCGCCAGCAGCCAAAGACAGGGGTCCACAGATACGCAGTATTTT
TRBD1	TRBV28	TRBJ1-3	CASRLGTGMYTIYF	TGTGCCAGCAGGTTGGGGACAGGGATGTACACCATATATTTT
-	TRBV13	TRBJ1-3	CASSFWGSELSGNTIYF	TGTGCCAGCAGCTTTTGGGGCAGCGAACTCTCTGGAAACACCATATATTTT
TRBD2	TRBV29-1	TRBJ2-7	CSVARGGAGEQYF	TGCAGCGTTGCTCGCGGGGGAGCAGGGGAGCAGTACTTC
-	TRBV5-6	TRBJ1-4	CASSFRQQEKLFF	TGTGCCAGCAGCTTTCGACAACAAGAAAAACTGTTTTTT
TRBD2	TRBV7-9	TRBJ2-5	CASSFGREAFQETQYF	TGTGCCAGCAGCTTTGGGCGGGAGGCCTTCCAAGAGACCCAGTACTTC
-	TRBV7-2	TRBJ2-5	CASSDPGSLWTQYF	TGTGCCAGCAGCGATCCGGGATCCCTTTGGACCCAGTACTTC
TRBD1	TRBV7-9	TRBJ2-7	CASGDRATYEQYF	TGTGCCAGCGGGGACAGGGCTACCTACGAGCAGTACTTC
-	TRBV5-4	TRBJ2-1	CASTTIQGDEQFF	TGTGCCAGTACTACAATCCAGGGCGATGAGCAGTTCTTC